Following are 6 T cell receptor beta chains from one sample sequenced in a study of OX40 agonist ivuxolimab in advanced cancers. Generated by immunoSEQ multiplex PCR, the TCRdb table keeps only in-frame clones and is missing some. This sample has some 77,000 clones, with roughly 90% found just once. This sample comprised CD4+ or CD8+ T cells sorted from blood, obtained in a trial of the OX40 agonist ivuxolimab. The receptors originated from an adult with an advanced solid tumor such as melanoma, head and neck, liver or kidney cancer.

V is TRBV13 and J is TRBJ2-7, with 11 nucleotides matching TRBD1. CDR3 size: 13 residues. Per germline, CDR1 PRHDT and CDR2 FYEKMQ (reference sequence). CDR3 coding DNA: TGTGCGAGTTGGGGACAGGGGGAGTACGAGCAGTACTTC. The encoded protein is CASWGQGEYEQYF. Full variable domain (outside the CDR3, taken from reference TRBV13 and TRBJ2-7): AAGVIQSPRHLIKEKRETATLKCYPIPRHDTVYWYQQGPGQDPQFLISFYEKMQSDKGSIPDRFSAQQFSDYHSELNMSSLELGDSALYFCASWGQGEYEQYFGPGTRLTVT.

The rearrangement uses TRBV4-2 and TRBJ2-7, with a possible D match to TRBD2 (5 bases). The CDR3 extends over 15 amino acids. CDR1 is LGHNA, CDR2 YNFKEQ, per germline. V lost 4 bases to trimming and J lost 2 bases, with 15 bases between them. CDR3: CASSPGSPGAYEQYF. CDR3 nucleotides: TGTGCCAGCAGCCCGGGATCCCCGGGCGCCTACGAGCAGTACTTC.

The J gene is TRBJ1-2, the V gene TRBV23-1; TRBD1 matches at 8 bases. TRBV23-1 is an ORF; its function is uncertain. V trimming: 3 bases; J trimming: 5 bases; junction bases outside the gene matches: 17. The CDR3 consists of 18 residues. The CDR3 DNA reads TGCGCCAGCAGTCATTCTCTGTATTTGCAGGGGGCGGTATATGGCTACACCTTC. Protein product: CASSHSLYLQGAVYGYTF.

The CDR3, as DNA: TGTGCCAGCAGCGTAGGGGCCGGGACAGGTCGCGGGTGGAAGACCCAGTACTTC. Protein sequence: CASSVGAGTGRGWKTQYF. The chain uses TRBV9 and TRBJ2-5, with 8 bases fitting TRBD1. This CDR3 contains 18 residues. Losses at the gene ends were 0 bases for V and 6 bases for J; bases not matched to a gene: 16. The germline gives CDR1 SGDLS, CDR2 YYNGEE.

The rearrangement links TRBV5-1 to TRBJ1-5; D might be TRBD1 (5 bases). The CDR3 length is 13 residues. The V gene's germline CDR1 is SGHRS and CDR2 YFSETQ. V lost 5 bases and J 4 bases, leaving 10 bases between the germline ends. CDR3 in amino acids: CASSRWGNQPQHF. CDR3 in DNA: TGCGCCAGCAGTAGGTGGGGGAATCAGCCCCAGCATTTT.

The chain carries TRBV4-1 and TRBJ2-7; D remains ambiguous. V gave up 4 bases and J gave up 2 bases, with 9 bases separating them. The CDR3 totals 13 residues. Germline V gives CDR1 MGHRA, CDR2 YSYEKL. CDR3 DNA: TGCGCCAGCAGCCCCGGACCTACCTACGAGCAGTACTTC. Its protein product is CASSPGPTYEQYF.